Listed here are 8 T cell receptor beta chains from one sample, sequenced in a study of cytomegalovirus exposure and HLA in healthy donors (dated by TCRdb to about 2017). Receptor amplification or capture employed the immunoSEQ multiplex PCR assay. For the multiplex PCR, a mixture combining 60 forward primers for TCR Vbeta segments and 13 reverse primers for TCR Jbeta segments was used. This is the immuneACCESS table as TCRdb keeps it, with only in-frame sequences that have V and J called. A part of the clones is gone; compared with another copy, unresolved V genes explain less than half, and the rest is unexplained. This sample gives approximately 100,000 clones in total; 79% of them show up just once. Clones ranked in the top ten supply 2.5% to 3.5% of the sample. The specimen sequenced was PBMCs. These TCRs come from a woman between 40 and 50 years old in good health and CMV-seronegative.

The chain couples TRBV30 to TRBJ1-5, with 7 nucleotides matching TRBD1. Trimming removed 0 bases from V and 6 bases from J; junction bases left unmatched: 8. From germline, CDR1 is GTSNPN and CDR2 SVGIG (reference sequence). This CDR3 is 15 amino acids long. CDR3 amino acids: CAWSVNRGHTQPQHF. The CDR3 region has the DNA TGTGCCTGGAGTGTTAATAGGGGGCACACTCAGCCCCAGCATTTT.

The chain recombines TRBV29-1 with TRBJ2-3; 8 positions agree with TRBD2. The germline gives CDR1 SQVTM, CDR2 ANQGSEA. The CDR3 loop spans 16 amino acids. V lost 8 bases to trimming and J lost 4 bases; unmatched junction nucleotides: 17. The CDR3 loop is CSQYGGFGRAADTQYF. For the CDR3, the DNA is TGCAGCCAATATGGCGGGTTCGGGAGGGCCGCAGATACGCAGTATTTT.

The chain employs TRBV9 and TRBJ2-1; 10 bases fit TRBD2. Trimming took 4 bases from V and 3 from J; bases not matched to a gene: 16. The CDR3 spans 19 residues. The germline gives CDR1 SGDLS, CDR2 YYNGEE. The CDR3 DNA sequence: TGTGCCAGCAGCCATAGGCTAGCGGGGGCCTCCTACCGCTACAATGAGCAGTTCTTC. Protein product: CASSHRLAGASYRYNEQFF. The full variable domain, in which reference TRBV9 and TRBJ2-1 provide the parts outside the CDR3, is DSGVTQTPKHLITATGQRVTLRCSPRSGDLSVYWYQQSLDQGLQFLIQYYNGEERAKGNILERFSAQQFPDLHSELNLSSLELGDSALYFCASSHRLAGASYRYNEQFFGPGTRLTVL.

This clone was counted between two and nine times. As DNA, the CDR3 is TGTGCCAGCAGCTTAGGGACACAAGGCGGTCAGCCCCAGCATTTT. Translation gives CASSLGTQGGQPQHF. The chain recombines TRBV7-2 with TRBJ1-5; TRBD1 is a possible D gene (5 bases). The CDR3 runs to 15 residues. The germline V gene has CDR1 SGHTA and CDR2 FQGNSA. Trimming shortened V by 1 base and J by 6 bases, and 13 bases separated the two germline ends.

Regarding this clone: Other DNA sequences from this sample encode an identical CDR3 as well. The rearrangement uses TRBV11-2 and TRBJ1-1; D is perhaps TRBD1 (5 bases). CDR1 is SGHAT, CDR2 FQNNGV, per germline. The CDR3 sequence is 13 residues long. The germline V and J ends were trimmed by 3 bases and 3 bases, with 8 bases remaining between them. The CDR3 protein is CASSLTQDTEAFF. In DNA, the CDR3 is TGTGCCAGCAGCTTGACACAGGACACTGAAGCTTTCTTT.

This chain uses TRBV2 with TRBJ1-2; a possible D gene is TRBD1 (6 bases). This CDR3 is built from 13 residues. Between the trimmed V and J ends, which lost 5 bases and 4 bases, there was a span of 11 bases. The germline V gene has CDR1 SNHLY and CDR2 FYNNEI. The CDR3 sequence: CASSKGESYGYTF. CDR3 sequence (DNA): TGTGCCAGCAGTAAGGGGGAATCCTATGGCTACACCTTC.

The chain combines TRBV6-1 with TRBJ2-5, with 9 bases fitting TRBD2. V trimming: 6 bases; J trimming: 5 bases; junction bases outside the gene matches: 10. The CDR3 totals 15 residues. Germline CDR1 MNHNS, CDR2 SASEGT. The CDR3 here is CASRIVAGAQETQYF. In DNA form, the CDR3 reads TGTGCCAGCAGGATCGTAGCGGGGGCTCAGGAGACCCAGTACTTC.

The J gene is TRBJ1-1, the V gene TRBV9; D is ambiguous. Trimming cost V 2 bases and J 3 bases, with 8 bases left between them. CDR1 SGDLS and CDR2 YYNGEE come from the germline V gene. This CDR3 contains 13 residues. The CDR3 is CASSVYQHTEAFF. The CDR3 coding sequence is TGTGCCAGCAGCGTCTACCAACACACTGAAGCTTTCTTT.